This TCR beta chain stems from a study of radiotherapy plus CTLA-4 blockade in lung cancer. CTLA-4 blockade with ipilimumab, together with focal radiation, was given to patients with chemo-refractory metastatic non-small-cell lung cancer. This clone was picked up a small number of times. The germline V gene has CDR1 SGDLS and CDR2 YYNGEE. The V and J ends lost 0 bases and 4 bases, in that order; junction bases with no gene match: 8. The length of the CDR3 is 17 residues. Produced via immunoSEQ multiplex PCR; TCRdb's table is partial and in-frame only. The sample holds approximately 89,000 clones, around 81% seen once.

The V call is TRBV9, the J call TRBJ1-3, with 9 nucleotides matching TRBD1. This clonotype originated in a human donor with non-small cell lung cancer that progressed on radiotherapy plus ipilimumab. The starting material was peripheral blood, obtained from a patient treated with radiotherapy plus ipilimumab. CDR3 sequence reads: CASSVASRTGAGNTIYF. DNA of the CDR3: TGTGCCAGCAGCGTAGCATCCCGGACAGGGGCCGGAAACACCATATATTTT.